The 10 T cell receptor beta chains given below trace back to one sample, sequenced in a study of OX40 agonist ivuxolimab in advanced cancers. This table comes from immunoSEQ multiplex PCR, and its TCRdb copy is limited to in-frame clones, with some not included. The repertoire holds under 65,000 clones, with around 90% as singletons. Material: CD4+ or CD8+ T cells sorted from blood, obtained in a trial of the OX40 agonist ivuxolimab. Receptor source: an adult with an advanced solid tumor such as melanoma, head and neck, liver or kidney cancer.

This clone showed up just once. This rearrangement joins TRBV5-4 to TRBJ2-7; 14 bases are shared with TRBD2. Germline CDR1 reads SGHNT; CDR2 reads YYREEE (reference sequence). Trimming removed 3 bases from V and 3 bases from J; junction bases left unmatched: 5. This CDR3 is 16 amino acids long. The chain's CDR3 is CASSWTSGRTIYEQYF. CDR3 nucleotides: TGTGCCAGCAGCTGGACTAGCGGGAGGACTATCTACGAGCAGTACTTC. The variable domain in full, completed from reference TRBV5-4 and TRBJ2-7, reads ETGVTQSPTHLIKTRGQQVTLRCSSQSGHNTVSWYQQALGQGPQFIFQYYREEENGRGNFPPRFSGLQFPNYSSELNVNALELDDSALYLCASSWTSGRTIYEQYFGPGTRLTVT.

CDR3 protein: CATSRDSPGQPQHF. The CDR3 DNA reads as TGTGCCACCAGCAGAGACAGCCCCGGACAGCCCCAGCATTTT. The V and J genes are TRBV15 and TRBJ1-5; D call uncertain. V lost 0 bases to trimming and J lost 7 bases, with 10 bases between them. Germline V gene sequence: CDR1 LNHNV, CDR2 YYDKDF (reference sequence). The CDR3 is 14 amino acids.

The chain carries TRBV7-3 and TRBJ2-2; no clear D. CDR3 length equals 13 residues. The V end lost 2 bases, the J end lost 6 bases, and 7 bases lay between the germline ends. The germline CDR1 and CDR2 sequences are SGHTA and FQGTGA. CDR3 nucleotide sequence: TGTGCCAGCAGCTTAGACCCGGCCGGGGAGCTGTTTTTT. Translating gives CASSLDPAGELFF. The full variable domain, with the rest looked up from reference TRBV7-3 and TRBJ2-2, is GAGVSQTPSNKVTEKGKYVELRCDPISGHTALYWYRQSLGQGPEFLIYFQGTGAADDSGLPNDRFFAVRPEGSVSTLKIQRTERGDSAVYLCASSLDPAGELFFGEGSRLTVL.

The CDR3 DNA is TGTGCCAGCAGCTCCTCCACAGGGACATTCTCCTACGAGCAGTACTTC. As protein: CASSSSTGTFSYEQYF. The V call is TRBV7-2, the J call TRBJ2-7, with TRBD1 as a possible D gene (6 bases). Germline V CDR1 and CDR2: SGHTA, FQGNSA. V lost 4 bases and J 0 bases, leaving 16 bases between the germline ends. The CDR3 sequence is 16 residues long. Supplemented by reference TRBV7-2 and TRBJ2-7, the full variable domain reads GAGVSQSPSNKVTEKGKDVELRCDPISGHTALYWYRQSLGQGLEFLIYFQGNSAPDKSGLPSDRFSAERTGGSVSTLTIQRTQQEDSAVYLCASSSSTGTFSYEQYFGPGTRLTVT.

The rearrangement joins TRBV27 to TRBJ1-5; D is unresolved. CDR1 and CDR2 (germline): MNHEY, SMNVEV (reference sequence). With 3 bases removed from V and 4 bases from J, the gap between germline ends came to 7 bases. This CDR3 is 13 amino acids long. CDR3 bases: TGTGCCAGCAGTTTTGAGAGAAATCAGCCCCAGCATTTT. Its protein product is CASSFERNQPQHF.

The V and J genes are TRBV19 and TRBJ2-1, with 16 nucleotides matching TRBD2. The germline CDR1 and CDR2 sequences are LNHDA and SQIVND (reference sequence). This CDR3 comprises 19 residues. V dropped 0 bases and J dropped 0; count of bases not matched to a gene: 2. CDR3 sequence reads: CASSIEGLAGGPSYNEQFF. Here the CDR3 DNA reads TGTGCCAGTAGTATAGAGGGACTAGCGGGAGGGCCCTCCTACAATGAGCAGTTCTTC.

This clone appeared once. The rearrangement joins TRBV10-3 to TRBJ2-2, with 12 bases matching TRBD2. The V gene's germline CDR1 is ENHRY and CDR2 SYGVKD. V lost 0 bases and J lost 2; bases outside the gene matches: 4. The CDR3 is made up of 18 amino acids. The CDR3 here is CAISESVTSGRNTGELFF. CDR3 DNA sequence: TGTGCCATCAGTGAGTCTGTGACTAGCGGGAGAAACACCGGGGAGCTGTTTTTT.

This clone was seen just once. J is TRBJ2-5 and V is TRBV30, with D maybe TRBD1 (5 bases). CDR1 is GTSNPN and CDR2 is SVGIG in the germline V gene (reference sequence). This CDR3 is 14 amino acids long. V dropped 2 bases and J dropped 4 bases, with 14 bases sitting between them. CDR3 protein: CAWSFGQGGETQYF. DNA for the CDR3: TGTGCCTGGAGTTTCGGGCAGGGCGGAGAGACCCAGTACTTC.

On this clone itself: Other DNA sequences in this sample translate to the same CDR3. V gene TRBV5-4 combines with J gene TRBJ1-2; maybe TRBD1 (5 bases). Germline assignment: CDR1 SGHNT and CDR2 YYREEE (reference sequence). The CDR3 runs to 14 residues. The V end lost 0 bases, the J end lost 1 base, and 7 bases lay between the germline ends. The CDR3 DNA is TGTGCCAGCAGCTTGGGGGGGAGTAACTATGGCTACACCTTC. Amino acids: CASSLGGSNYGYTF.

The V gene is TRBV11-2, the J gene TRBJ2-5; D is unclear. Trimming stripped 5 bases from V and 7 bases from J, with 17 bases between. Germline V gives CDR1 SGHAT, CDR2 FQNNGV. This CDR3 contains 14 residues. CDR3 protein: CASSAATSPGTQYF. For the CDR3, the DNA is TGTGCCAGCAGCGCCGCGACTTCTCCGGGGACCCAGTACTTC.